Each of the 11 T cell receptor beta chains below was sequenced from the same sample in a study of control samples from healthy donors and cancer patients. Clones were sequenced by immunoSEQ multiplex PCR, and TCRdb holds only the in-frame ones, with some missing. The sample lists around 110,000 clones; 85% to 90% were seen once. The material sequenced was PBMCs. The receptors shown here come from a woman in her fifties or sixties with colorectal cancer.

The chain couples TRBV11-2 to TRBJ2-4, with a weak D call TRBD2 (5 bases). The V gene lost 6 bases and the J gene lost 0 bases, with 21 bases spanning the gap. CDR1 SGHAT and CDR2 FQNNGV come from the germline V gene. The CDR3 covers 18 residues. The CDR3 DNA follows: TGTGCCAGCAGTCTAGCCCATTTTAGACCTACAGCCAAAAACATTCAGTACTTC. Its translation is CASSLAHFRPTAKNIQYF.

The genes are TRBV2 and TRBJ1-3; D not certain. The germline V gene has CDR1 SNHLY and CDR2 FYNNEI. This CDR3 comprises 14 residues. V gave up 1 base and J gave up 3 bases, with 7 bases separating them. The CDR3, as DNA: TGTGCCAGCAGTGAAGAGGCCTTTGGAAACACCATATATTTT. As protein: CASSEEAFGNTIYF.

V gene TRBV19 combines with J gene TRBJ2-5, with D hard to call. Germline V gene sequence: CDR1 LNHDA, CDR2 SQIVND (reference sequence). V dropped 3 bases and J dropped 4 bases, with 15 bases sitting between them. The CDR3 is made up of 15 amino acids. This chain's CDR3 is CASSIGPPAPETQYF. For the CDR3, the DNA is TGTGCCAGTAGTATTGGGCCCCCGGCACCAGAGACCCAGTACTTC.

CDR3 bases: TGCGCCAGCTTCGACAGGAACACTGAAGCTTTCTTT. This sequence encodes CASFDRNTEAFF. This chain links TRBV10-1 with TRBJ1-1; weak D call: TRBD1 (5 bases). Germline loops: CDR1 WNHNN, CDR2 SYGVQD (reference sequence). There are 12 residues in the CDR3. Trimming pared 8 bases from V and 1 base from J, leaving 8 bases between.

This chain uses TRBV12-3 or TRBV12-4 with TRBJ2-3; no definite D call. The CDR3 extends over 13 amino acids. The ends were cut back, 5 bases at V and 6 bases at J, with 12 bases in the middle. The CDR3 region has the DNA TGTGCCAGCAGTCTTAGAGGTCCGGATACGCAGTATTTT. It is translated as CASSLRGPDTQYF.

The chain employs TRBV6-5 and TRBJ1-2; D is unclear. The germline V gene has CDR1 MNHEY and CDR2 SVGAGI. The CDR3 loop spans 13 amino acids. V lost 6 bases and J lost 4, with 12 bases in between. The CDR3, as DNA: TGTGCCAGCAGCTCTGGGAGGCCCTATGGCTACACCTTC. It yields the protein CASSSGRPYGYTF.

V is TRBV27 and J is TRBJ2-1; 7 nucleotides agree with TRBD1. Germline V gives CDR1 MNHEY, CDR2 SMNVEV (reference sequence). V shed 1 base and J 0 bases; nucleotides not matched to a gene: 6. This CDR3 comprises 17 residues. DNA for the CDR3: TGTGCCAGCAGTTTATTGACAGGGTCCAGCTCCTACAATGAGCAGTTCTTC. It is translated as CASSLLTGSSSYNEQFF.

In this sample, this clone turned up once. CDR3 nucleotides: TGTGCCAGCAGTTCCCGTTTAAGCGAGGGGTACACCGGGGAGCTGTTTTTT. Its protein product is CASSSRLSEGYTGELFF. The chain couples TRBV2 to TRBJ2-2; D might be TRBD1 or TRBD2, each matching 5 bases. V was pared by 5 bases and J by 3 bases, with 19 bases between. Germline-derived CDR1 and CDR2 are SNHLY and FYNNEI. This CDR3 spans 17 amino acids.

This clone was counted a few times. The chain combines TRBV3-1 (or the pseudogene TRBV3-2) with TRBJ2-7, with 9 bases identical to TRBD2. Germline V gene sequence: CDR1 LGHDT, CDR2 YNNKEL (reference sequence). The CDR3 covers 13 residues. With V trimmed by 3 bases and J by 12 bases, 9 bases remained unmatched. The CDR3 DNA follows: TGTGCCAGCAGCCAGGGTGAGAGCGGGAGGCGGTACTTC. Its protein product is CASSQGESGRRYF.

The CDR3 loop reads CASTRTSGTPYEQYF. In DNA, the CDR3 is TGTGCCAGCACCAGGACTAGCGGGACGCCTTACGAGCAGTACTTC. This chain links TRBV6-5 with TRBJ2-7; 12 bases agree with TRBD2. Germline values: CDR1 MNHEY, CDR2 SVGAGI. After removal of 7 bases from V and 4 bases from J, the junction contained 8 bases not matched to a gene. The CDR3 has 15 amino acids.

This clone showed up just once. This chain connects TRBV2 to TRBJ2-7; TRBD2 agrees at 8 bases. Germline V lookup: CDR1 SNHLY, CDR2 FYNNEI. The length of the CDR3 is 15 residues. Trimming at V came to 5 bases and at J to 6 bases, leaving 12 bases not matched to a gene. The CDR3 protein is CASSPGLEYPSEQYF. The CDR3 nucleotides read TGTGCCAGCAGTCCGGGACTAGAATATCCCAGCGAGCAGTACTTC.